These T cell receptor beta chains were read from a single sample in a study of shared T cell receptors in the human thymus. Assay used: immunoSEQ multiplex PCR; TCRdb lists only in-frame clones, some missing. The sample gives hundreds of thousands of clones, 80% to 90% of which show up once; approximately 0.01% is in the top ten. Another study also made use of these data, one on human thymus T cells.

Sequenced sample: thymocytes. The receptors originated from a girl less than two years old with a congenital heart defect. CDR3s include the opening cysteine and the closing phenylalanine or tryptophan. D genes are given only for firm matches. Not every row has a clone size; where given, it reads once, few, many or a size class.

TRBJ2-7,NA,TRBV7-2,TRBD2,TGTGCCAGCAGCCTTAGCGGGGGTCCCACTGGCGAGCAGTACTTC,CASSLSGGPTGEQYF
TRBJ2-3,NA,TRBV5-8,TRBD1,TGTGCCAGCAGCGGAGGGGACAGGGAGAGCACAGATACGCAGTATTTT,CASSGGDRESTDTQYF
TRBJ1-1,once,TRBV5-5,TRBD1,TGTGCCAGCAGCTCCGGACCGGGACAGGGACTTGTGCGGACTGAAGCTTTCTTT,CASSSGPGQGLVRTEAFF
TRBJ2-4,NA,TRBV4-3,TRBD2,TGCGCCAGCAGCCAAACCCGGGACTACCGGTGCTCGGCCAAAAACATTCAGTACTTC,CASSQTRDYRCSAKNIQYF
TRBJ1-1,NA,TRBV5-1,NA,TGCGCCAGCAGCTTGGGTCAGAGGATGAACACTGAAGCTTTCTTT,CASSLGQRMNTEAFF
TRBJ2-7,NA,TRBV7-6,TRBD2,TGTGCCAGCAGCTTCGGCGGGGGGGGCAGAGAGTACGAGCAGTACTTC,CASSFGGGGREYEQYF
TRBJ2-3,NA,TRBV7-2,NA,TGTGCCAGCAGCTTAGGCGCCAGGATGAAAGATACGCAGTATTTT,CASSLGARMKDTQYF
TRBJ1-1,NA,TRBV12-5,NA,TGTGCTAGTGGCCTCACCCGGGATGAAGCTTTCTTT,CASGLTRDEAFF
TRBJ1-3,once,TRBV10-3,NA,TGTGCCATCAGTGAGACACCCTCTGGAAACACCATATATTTT,CAISETPSGNTIYF
TRBJ1-6,NA,TRBV25-1,NA,TGTGCCAGCAGTGAATTGGAGGGGCTCGGCTATTCACCCCTCCACTTT,CASSELEGLGYSPLHF
TRBJ2-7,NA,TRBV9,TRBD1,TGTGCCAGCAGCGTCCAGGGGGCGACAGGCTACGAGCAGTACTTC,CASSVQGATGYEQYF